This is a list of T cell receptor beta chains from one sample in a study of regulatory T cells in long-lasting Graves disease. From the multiplex PCR reads, TCRdb called clonotypes with MiXCR, one entry per CDR3 protein. The sample consists of about 200,000 distinct CDR3 sequences, approximately 18% of them appearing once. These same records also appear under a second study, on T cells in Graves' hyperthyroidism and ophthalmopathy.

Sequences were derived from peripheral blood mononuclear cells (PBMCs), sampled at new diagnosis, from a patient treated with antithyroid drugs. The source of these receptors is a woman under 40 with Graves disease. Each CDR3 is given with its conserved first and last residue. The D gene is left open where the match is weak. Clone sizes are given selectively: once, few, many, or a class where the clone is expanded.

J gene: TRBJ1-2
clone size: many
V gene: TRBV12-3/TRBV12-4
D gene: -
CDR3 protein: CASSSDGWDGYTF
CDR3 DNA: TGTGCCAGCAGTTCGGACGGGTGGGATGGCTACACCTTC

J gene: TRBJ2-5
clone size: many
V gene: TRBV10-3
D gene: -
CDR3 protein: CAISELQGETQYF
CDR3 DNA: TGTGCCATCAGTGAGTTACAGGGAGAGACCCAGTACTTC

J gene: TRBJ2-6
clone size: many
V gene: TRBV7-9
D gene: -
CDR3 protein: CASRVGSGANVLTF
CDR3 DNA: TGTGCCAGCAGGGTAGGCTCTGGGGCCAACGTCCTGACTTTC

J gene: TRBJ2-1
clone size: many
V gene: TRBV2
D gene: TRBD2
CDR3 protein: CASSEGTSQHNEQFF
CDR3 DNA: TGTGCCAGCAGTGAAGGGACTAGTCAGCACAATGAGCAGTTCTTC

J gene: TRBJ1-1
clone size: many
V gene: TRBV30
D gene: TRBD1
CDR3 protein: CAWSAGQRTAEAFF
CDR3 DNA: TGTGCCTGGAGTGCGGGACAGCGGACAGCTGAAGCTTTCTTT

J gene: TRBJ2-3
clone size: many
V gene: TRBV11-2
D gene: -
CDR3 protein: CASRRGGEHTQYF
CDR3 DNA: TGTGCCAGCAGGAGGGGGGGGGAGCATACGCAGTATTTT

J gene: TRBJ1-6
clone size: many
V gene: TRBV25-1
D gene: -
CDR3 protein: CASSPPGGNLHF
CDR3 DNA: TGTGCCAGCAGCCCCCCCGGGGGTAACCTCCACTTT

J gene: TRBJ2-7
clone size: -
V gene: TRBV11-1
D gene: -
CDR3 protein: CASSQNRPYEQYF
CDR3 DNA: TGTGCCAGCAGCCAGAATCGCCCGTACGAGCAGTACTTC

J gene: TRBJ2-7
clone size: many
V gene: TRBV15
D gene: -
CDR3 protein: CATSSKGLIRDEQYF
CDR3 DNA: TGTGCCACCAGCTCCAAAGGGCTTATCAGGGACGAGCAGTACTTC

J gene: TRBJ1-4
clone size: -
V gene: TRBV28
D gene: TRBD1
CDR3 protein: CASSQIQQGRDEKLFF
CDR3 DNA: TGTGCCAGCAGTCAGATCCAACAGGGGAGAGATGAAAAACTGTTTTTT

J gene: TRBJ2-3
clone size: many
V gene: TRBV11-2
D gene: -
CDR3 protein: CASSGGTPGPDTQYF
CDR3 DNA: TGTGCCAGCAGTGGGGGGACTCCCGGGCCAGATACGCAGTATTTT

J gene: TRBJ1-3
clone size: many
V gene: TRBV6-1
D gene: -
CDR3 protein: CASSTISSGNTIYF
CDR3 DNA: TGTGCCAGCAGCACTATCTCCTCTGGAAACACCATATATTTT

J gene: TRBJ2-1
clone size: few
V gene: TRBV28
D gene: TRBD2
CDR3 protein: CASSPTLAGVLGNEQFF
CDR3 DNA: TGTGCCAGCAGCCCCACGTTAGCGGGAGTTCTGGGGAATGAGCAGTTCTTC

J gene: TRBJ2-7
clone size: many
V gene: TRBV6-1
D gene: -
CDR3 protein: CASSASGDEQYF
CDR3 DNA: TGTGCCAGCAGTGCTTCAGGGGACGAGCAGTACTTC